These 32 T cell receptor beta chains were sequenced from one sample in a study of shared clonotypes between healthy human individuals. The data were produced by immunoSEQ multiplex PCR, yet TCRdb's version contains in-frame clones alone and is incomplete. Among about 1.1 million clones listed, about 72% were seen once. Sequenced sample: memory CD4+ T cells from PBMCs. Subset in this sample: CD45RA-negative fraction. These receptors originate from a man between 18 and 35 years old in good health. Some clones in this sample may be carry-over from other donors' samples.

This chain joins TRBV9 and TRBJ1-4; TRBD1 agrees at 7 bases. Germline V gene lookup returns CDR1 SGDLS and CDR2 YYNGEE. Trimming removed 3 bases from V and 5 bases from J; junction bases left unmatched: 7. The CDR3 has 15 residues. CDR3 amino acids: CASSAMDRLNEKLFF. CDR3 DNA sequence: TGTGCCAGCAGCGCGATGGACAGGCTGAATGAAAAACTGTTTTTT.

V is TRBV5-1 and J is TRBJ2-5, with D hard to call. Germline V gene data show CDR1 as SGHRS and CDR2 as YFSETQ. CDR3 length: 14 amino acids. V was clipped by 4 bases and J by 0 bases, with 10 bases between them. CDR3 DNA: TGCGCCAGCAGCAGAAACAGAAACCAAGAGACCCAGTACTTC. As protein: CASSRNRNQETQYF.

The rearrangement links TRBV18 to TRBJ1-2; TRBD1 aligns across 10 bases. The V segment lost 2 bases and the J segment 3 bases; nucleotides outside the gene matches: 3. The CDR3 sequence is 15 residues long. The germline V gene encodes CDR1 KGHSH and CDR2 LQKENI. In DNA, the CDR3 is TGTGCCAGCTCACCAGGGACAGGGGTTGACTATGGCTACACCTTC. This translates into CASSPGTGVDYGYTF.

This clone was found once. The chain links TRBV28 to TRBJ1-5; D gene uncertain. This CDR3 has 12 amino acids. Trimming stripped 3 bases from V and 10 bases from J, with 10 bases between. Germline V gene data show CDR1 as MDHEN and CDR2 as SYDVKM. CDR3 residues: CASSFQPGPQHF. In DNA, the CDR3 is TGTGCCAGCAGTTTTCAGCCGGGACCCCAGCATTTT.

The genes are TRBV15 and TRBJ1-5, with D uncertain. The CDR3 is 13 residues long. Deletions cut 6 bases from V and 0 bases from J, with 6 bases between. In germline, CDR1 is LNHNV, CDR2 YYDKDF (reference sequence). In DNA, the CDR3 is TGTGCCACCAGTGGGAGTAGCAATCAGCCCCAGCATTTT. This gives the protein CATSGSSNQPQHF. Supplemented by reference TRBV15 and TRBJ1-5, the full variable domain reads DAMVIQNPRYQVTQFGKPVTLSCSQTLNHNVMYWYQQKSSQAPKLLFHYYDKDFNNEADTPDNFQSRRPNTSFCFLDIRSPGLGDTAMYLCATSGSSNQPQHFGDGTRLSIL.

The chain has TRBV10-3 and TRBJ1-2; no definite D call. CDR1 is ENHRY, CDR2 SYGVKD, per germline. Trimming stripped 4 bases from V and 1 base from J, with 7 bases between. The CDR3 is 13 amino acids. The CDR3 loop reads CAISVEINYGYTF. CDR3 in DNA: TGTGCCATCAGTGTGGAGATTAACTATGGCTACACCTTC.

This clone was seen more than once but under ten times. This CDR3 is also generated by other DNA sequences in the sample. This chain links TRBV2 with TRBJ2-7, with 9 nucleotides matching TRBD1. The CDR3 length is 12 residues. V lost 6 bases, J lost 3 bases, and 0 bases stayed unmatched. Germline V gene sequence: CDR1 SNHLY, CDR2 FYNNEI. The CDR3 DNA reads TGTGCCAGCAGGGACAGGGGCTACGAGCAGTACTTC. Its translation is CASRDRGYEQYF.

In regard to this clone: Other DNA sequences from this sample encode an identical CDR3 as well. The chain uses TRBV5-4 and TRBJ1-1; a possible D gene is TRBD1 (5 bases). CDR1 and CDR2 (germline): SGHNT, YYREEE (reference sequence). This CDR3 contains 15 residues. The V and J ends lost 0 bases and 3 bases respectively, with 12 bases between them. Here the CDR3 DNA reads TGTGCCAGCAGCTTGGCCGGGGCGAGGGACACTGAAGCTTTCTTT. Amino acid sequence: CASSLAGARDTEAFF.

The CDR3 loop reads CASSSYWDGNYGYTF. CDR3 DNA: TGTGCCAGCAGTTCCTACTGGGACGGTAACTATGGCTACACCTTC. J is TRBJ1-2 and V is TRBV28, with a tentative D call TRBD1 (5 bases). Trimming removed 4 bases from V and 1 base from J, with 13 bases in between. The CDR3 sequence is 15 residues long. Germline lookup yields CDR1 MDHEN and CDR2 SYDVKM.

The CDR3 is CASSYGLAGLNEQFF. In nucleotides, the CDR3 is TGCGCCAGCAGCTACGGACTAGCGGGCCTCAATGAGCAGTTCTTC. The J gene is TRBJ2-1, the V gene TRBV5-1; 11 bases align to TRBD2. The J segment lost 6 bases and the V segment lost 3 bases, leaving 5 bases of the junction unmatched. The CDR3 extends over 15 amino acids. Germline V gives CDR1 SGHRS, CDR2 YFSETQ.

This clone was seen more than once but under ten times. The V gene is TRBV2, the J gene TRBJ1-2, with D uncertain. The V and J ends lost 3 bases and 8 bases respectively, with 10 bases between them. CDR3 size: 12 residues. The germline V gene encodes CDR1 SNHLY and CDR2 FYNNEI. The DNA for the CDR3 is TGTGCCAGCAGTGAGGTGGGAGGGGGCTACACCTTC. Protein: CASSEVGGGYTF.

V and J are TRBV10-3 and TRBJ2-5, with 8 bases fitting TRBD2. The junction had 8 bases not matched to a gene; V was cut back by 11 bases and J by 3 bases. Germline CDR1 is ENHRY and CDR2 is SYGVKD. CDR3 length: 13 amino acids. The DNA of the CDR3 is TGTGCCCTCCGGGCAGCGGGAGAAGAGACCCAGTACTTC. This translates into CALRAAGEETQYF.

The rearrangement links TRBV5-6 to TRBJ2-1, with D unresolved. In germline, CDR1 is SGHDT, CDR2 YYEEEE. This CDR3 comprises 16 residues. Trimming stripped 2 bases from V and 9 bases from J, with 21 bases between. The CDR3 reads CASSFGPQRAPGEQFF. Written as DNA, the CDR3 is TGTGCCAGCAGCTTTGGACCCCAACGAGCGCCTGGTGAGCAGTTCTTC.

This chain uses TRBV7-3 with TRBJ1-3; perhaps TRBD1 as D (5 bases). The CDR3 is 14 amino acids. The ends were cut back, 5 bases at V and 2 bases at J, with 10 bases in the middle. Germline assignment: CDR1 SGHTA and CDR2 FQGTGA. The CDR3 sequence: CASSVGPTGNTIYF. The CDR3 DNA follows: TGTGCCAGCAGCGTGGGACCTACTGGAAACACCATATATTTT.

V gene TRBV4-3 combines with J gene TRBJ2-3; TRBD2 aligns across 8 bases. CDR3 length equals 16 residues. Unmatched junction bases numbered 2, after V lost 0 bases and J lost 0 bases. Germline CDR1 LGHNA, CDR2 YSLEER. The CDR3 nucleotides read TGCGCCAGCAGCCAAGAGCCTAGCGGGAGCACAGATACGCAGTATTTT. Protein product: CASSQEPSGSTDTQYF.

This clone was picked up a small number of times. This chain uses TRBV2 with TRBJ2-2; D perhaps matches TRBD1 (6 bases). The germline V and J ends were trimmed by 6 bases and 3 bases, with 11 bases remaining between them. CDR1 is SNHLY, CDR2 FYNNEI, per germline. CDR3 length equals 14 residues. CDR3 protein: CASRTGDYTGELFF. The CDR3 nucleotides read TGTGCCAGCAGGACAGGTGACTACACCGGGGAGCTGTTTTTT.

The chain joins TRBV4-1 to TRBJ1-1; D is perhaps TRBD1 (5 bases). Germline-derived CDR1 and CDR2 are MGHRA and YSYEKL. The CDR3 extends over 15 amino acids. V was trimmed by 1 base and J by 8 bases, leaving 17 bases between them. The CDR3 nucleotides read TGCGCCAGCAGCCAAGGGACACTGCGAATAACCGAAGCTTTCTTT. Its translation is CASSQGTLRITEAFF.

In its sample, this clone was seen a few times. V is TRBV19 and J is TRBJ1-5; D possibly corresponds to TRBD1 (5 bases). Per the germline V gene, CDR1 is LNHDA and CDR2 is SQIVND (reference sequence). The CDR3 totals 13 residues. The ends were cut back, 11 bases at V and 4 bases at J, with 15 bases in the middle. The CDR3 protein is CAASDIRNQPQHF. For the CDR3, the DNA is TGTGCCGCATCGGACATCCGGAATCAGCCCCAGCATTTT.

This chain joins TRBV6-6 and TRBJ1-5; D is perhaps TRBD1 (5 bases). The germline V gene has CDR1 MNHNY and CDR2 SVGAGI (reference sequence). The CDR3 runs to 15 residues. Deletions cut 6 bases from V and 6 bases from J, with 18 bases between. The CDR3, as DNA: TGTGCCAGCAGAATGTCAGGTTTGGGGGGTCAGCCCCAGCATTTT. It specifies CASRMSGLGGQPQHF.

In this sample, this clone turned up once. The J gene is TRBJ2-7, the V gene TRBV4-1; D uncertain. The CDR3 spans 15 residues. V gave up 5 bases and J gave up 2 bases, with 16 bases separating them. Germline V gene sequence: CDR1 MGHRA, CDR2 YSYEKL. The CDR3 spells CASSGRESSPYEQYF. CDR3 DNA: TGCGCCAGCAGCGGGCGCGAGAGCTCCCCCTACGAGCAGTACTTC.

This clone was seen once. The chain joins TRBV5-1 to TRBJ1-5; 9 bases agree with TRBD1. The CDR3 loop spans 15 amino acids. V lost 4 bases and J lost 7; bases outside the gene matches: 9. Per the germline V gene, CDR1 is SGHRS and CDR2 is YFSETQ. CDR3 in amino acids: CASSPWTGEKQPQHF. CDR3 nucleotides: TGCGCCAGCAGCCCCTGGACAGGGGAGAAACAGCCCCAGCATTTT.

V gene TRBV7-2 combines with J gene TRBJ1-2, with TRBD1 matching 9 bases. The CDR3 is made up of 18 amino acids. The germline V gene encodes CDR1 SGHTA and CDR2 FQGNSA. The J segment lost 8 bases and the V segment lost 5 bases, leaving 21 bases of the junction unmatched. CDR3 sequence reads: CASSPLRGQGLSRLGYTF. In nucleotides, the CDR3 is TGTGCCAGCAGCCCTCTTAGGGGACAGGGTCTTTCCCGCCTGGGCTACACCTTC.

This chain connects TRBV7-3 to TRBJ2-1, with D possibly TRBD1 on 5 matching bases. Trimming left V 0 bases short and J 3 bases short, with 9 bases between. Germline V lookup: CDR1 SGHTA, CDR2 FQGTGA. This CDR3 contains 15 residues. The CDR3 spells CASSLTGDSYNEQFF. The CDR3 DNA reads as TGTGCCAGCAGCTTAACGGGCGACAGCTACAATGAGCAGTTCTTC.

The J gene is TRBJ1-5, the V gene TRBV21-1; the D call of TRBD1 is as the table states it, not checked on the DNA. TRBV21-1 is reported as a pseudogene. CDR3 length equals 15 residues. The CDR3 DNA sequence: TGTGCCAGCAGCAAACAGGGTAGGGTTGACCAGCCCCAGCATTTT. Translation gives CASSKQGRVDQPQHF.

The chain is built from TRBV7-9 and TRBJ2-7, with D unresolved. The germline CDR1 and CDR2 sequences are SEHNR and FQNEAQ (reference sequence). The CDR3 extends over 11 amino acids. The V and J ends lost 0 bases and 7 bases respectively, with 4 bases between them. The CDR3 here is CASSLAGEQYF. For the CDR3, the DNA is TGTGCCAGCAGCTTAGCGGGGGAGCAGTACTTC.

CDR3 in amino acids: CASSPTSPGRDFYEQYF. DNA of the CDR3: TGTGCCAGCTCACCAACCTCCCCTGGGAGGGACTTCTACGAGCAGTACTTC. J is TRBJ2-7 and V is TRBV18; TRBD2 matches 7 bases. V dropped 2 bases and J dropped 3; count of bases not matched to a gene: 13. The germline V gene encodes CDR1 KGHSH and CDR2 LQKENI. CDR3 length: 17 amino acids.

The V and J genes are TRBV10-2 and TRBJ2-1; TRBD2 aligns across 8 bases. From germline, CDR1 is WSHSY and CDR2 SAAADI. The CDR3 consists of 13 residues. V lost 7 bases to trimming and J lost 8 bases; unmatched junction nucleotides: 7. This CDR3 reads CASKDGRAYEQFF. The DNA of the CDR3 is TGCGCCAGCAAGGACGGGAGGGCCTATGAGCAGTTCTTC.

A remark on this clone: This sample also contains other DNA sequences that code for the same CDR3. The rearrangement joins TRBV7-2 to TRBJ2-5; possible D gene TRBD2, 5 bases. CDR3 length: 14 residues. Germline V gives CDR1 SGHTA, CDR2 FQGNSA. Trimming shortened V by 2 bases and J by 2 bases, and 9 bases separated the two germline ends. CDR3 DNA sequence: TGTGCCAGCAGCTTACGGACGGGACAAGAGACCCAGTACTTC. Translated, it gives CASSLRTGQETQYF.

The chain uses TRBV15 and TRBJ1-2; TRBD1 agrees at 8 bases. The CDR3 runs to 15 residues. V was pared by 0 bases and J by 6 bases, with 6 bases of the junction left unmatched. Germline-derived CDR1 and CDR2 are LNHNV and YYDKDF (reference sequence). CDR3 sequence reads: CATSREPGGADGYTF. The CDR3 region has the DNA TGTGCCACCAGCAGAGAACCAGGGGGCGCCGATGGCTACACCTTC.

As regards this clone: It is likely a read error: a sequence one base away is far more abundant. The V and J genes are TRBV10-1 and TRBJ2-7; 9 positions agree with TRBD2. The CDR3 totals 16 residues. CDR1 WNHNN and CDR2 SYGVQD come from the germline V gene (reference sequence). After removal of 2 bases from V and 4 bases from J, the junction contained 9 bases not matched to a gene. CDR3 bases: TGCGCCAGCAGTGAGGGACTAGCGAGAGCGGGTTACGAGCAGTACTTC. It specifies CASSEGLARAGYEQYF.

Written as DNA, the CDR3 is TGTGCCTGGAGTTCAAGCGGGGCGTTTAAGTATAGCAATCAGCCCCAGCATTTT. This translates into CAWSSSGAFKYSNQPQHF. This chain joins TRBV30 and TRBJ1-5; D might be TRBD1 (5 bases). Germline CDR1 and CDR2: GTSNPN and SVGIG (reference sequence). Trimming removed 2 bases from V and 0 bases from J, with 20 bases in between. The CDR3 consists of 18 residues. Full variable domain (remainder filled in from reference TRBV30 and TRBJ1-5): SQTIHQWPATLVQPVGSPLSLECTVEGTSNPNLYWYRQAAGRGLQLLFYSVGIGQISSEVPQNLSASRPQDRQFILSSKKLLLSDSGFYLCAWSSSGAFKYSNQPQHFGDGTRLSIL.

The chain joins TRBV5-5 to TRBJ2-7, with D tentatively TRBD2 (6 bases). Per the germline V gene, CDR1 is SGHKS and CDR2 is YYEKEE (reference sequence). V lost 6 bases to trimming and J lost 3 bases, with 13 bases between them. This CDR3 contains 13 residues. The DNA of the CDR3 is TGTGCCAGCACCCCAGGGACTCGCTACGAGCAGTACTTC. This gives the protein CASTPGTRYEQYF.